These 25 T cell receptor beta chains were all obtained from the same sample, sequenced in a study of identical twins. TCRdb re-analysed the 5' RACE reads in MiXCR, keeping a single row per CDR3 protein. The sample has 500,000 to 650,000 distinct CDR3 sequences; just over 7% are singletons. Another study also made use of these data, one on yellow fever vaccine responses in identical twins.

The sample comprised PBMCs. These receptors were collected from a woman between 18 and 30 years old in good health.

This clonotype was picked up a small number of times. CDR3 in amino acids: CASSLSTSPYQGSYNEQFF. Here the CDR3 DNA reads TGTGCCAGCAGTTTATCGACCTCCCCTTATCAAGGCTCCTACAATGAGCAGTTCTTC. The chain couples TRBV27 to TRBJ2-1, with unresolved D. Trimming removed 0 bases at V and 0 bases at J, with 18 bases between. The CDR3 sequence is 19 residues long. CDR1 and CDR2 (germline): MNHEY, SMNVEV (reference sequence).

This clonotype was seen more than once but under ten times. The rearrangement joins TRBV29-1 to TRBJ2-1; D possibly corresponds to TRBD1 (5 bases). From germline, CDR1 is SQVTM and CDR2 ANQGSEA. The CDR3 contains 16 residues. The V end lost 6 bases, the J end lost 6 bases, and 24 bases lay between the germline ends. CDR3 in DNA: TGCAGCGTCCCGCGCAATCTGGGGCGCTTTGGCAATGAGCAGTTCTTC. Its protein is CSVPRNLGRFGNEQFF.

This chain uses TRBV20-1 with TRBJ2-3; TRBD2 matches at 8 bases. This CDR3 is built from 16 residues. V lost 0 bases to trimming and J lost 1 base; unmatched junction nucleotides: 6. The germline V gene encodes CDR1 DFQATT and CDR2 SNEGSKA (reference sequence). This CDR3 reads CSARDPSGSGTDTQYF. DNA of the CDR3: TGCAGTGCTAGAGATCCTAGCGGGTCTGGCACAGATACGCAGTATTTT.

This clonotype was recorded many times. The genes are TRBV6-2 or TRBV6-3 and TRBJ1-4; tentative D call: TRBD1 (5 bases). The germline gives CDR1 MNHEY, CDR2 SVGEGT. The V gene lost 4 bases and the J gene lost 15 bases, with 21 bases spanning the gap. The CDR3 sequence is 14 residues long. The CDR3 loop reads CASSFSTDIPELFF. CDR3 DNA: TGTGCCAGCAGTTTCTCTACGGACATCCCCGAGTTGTTTTTT.

The table lists this clonotype with many counts. The chain couples TRBV5-1 to TRBJ2-3; 9 nucleotides line up with TRBD2. The germline CDR1 and CDR2 sequences are SGHRS and YFSETQ. This CDR3 has 15 residues. J was trimmed by 3 bases and V by 2 bases; bases with no gene match: 4. CDR3 sequence: CASSFGSGGTDTQYF. The CDR3 coding sequence is TGCGCCAGCAGCTTTGGTAGCGGGGGAACAGATACGCAGTATTTT.

V is TRBV19 and J is TRBJ2-3, with TRBD2 matching over 7 bases. The CDR3 has 14 amino acids. After removal of 8 bases from V and 2 bases from J, the junction contained 7 bases not matched to a gene. CDR1 LNHDA and CDR2 SQIVND come from the germline V gene (reference sequence). CDR3 DNA: TGTGCCAGTCTACAGCGGGGAACCACAGATACGCAGTATTTT. Translation: CASLQRGTTDTQYF.

This chain uses TRBV28 with TRBJ2-1; D is undetermined. Trimming cost V 6 bases and J 0 bases, with 9 bases left between them. This CDR3 has 14 residues. The germline V gene encodes CDR1 MDHEN and CDR2 SYDVKM. CDR3 region: CASRAQRSYNEQFF. The CDR3 nucleotides read TGTGCCAGCAGAGCCCAGCGCTCCTACAATGAGCAGTTCTTC.

CDR3 amino acids: CASRGGDWDEQFF. Written as DNA, the CDR3 is TGTGCCAGCCGGGGTGGGGATTGGGATGAGCAGTTCTTC. This sequence joins TRBV6-1 and TRBJ2-1, with D perhaps TRBD2 (5 bases). The V gene's germline CDR1 is MNHNS and CDR2 SASEGT. Trimming shortened V by 8 bases and J by 8 bases, and 16 bases separated the two germline ends. The CDR3 is 13 amino acids.

This clonotype was found many times. J is TRBJ2-2 and V is TRBV12-3 or TRBV12-4; TRBD1 or TRBD2 may be the D gene (5 bases each). This CDR3 is built from 14 residues. Trimming removed 1 base from V and 7 bases from J, with 10 bases in between. The CDR3 region is CASSLGWGIGELFF. CDR3 coding DNA: TGTGCCAGCAGTTTAGGTTGGGGGATCGGGGAGCTGTTTTTT.

This clonotype has a count of ten or more. The genes are TRBV3-1 and TRBJ2-5, with TRBD1 identical over 7 bases. Per germline, CDR1 LGHDT and CDR2 YNNKEL (reference sequence). The CDR3 is 14 residues long. Germline trimming cut 4 bases from V and 5 bases from J; bases unmatched to any gene: 7. CDR3 loop: CASSPGQAWETQYF. The CDR3 DNA is TGTGCCAGCAGCCCAGGACAGGCTTGGGAGACCCAGTACTTC.

The chain links TRBV20-1 to TRBJ1-5; weak D call: TRBD1 (5 bases). In germline, CDR1 is DFQATT, CDR2 SNEGSKA (reference sequence). The CDR3 totals 13 residues. V was cut by 6 bases and J by 3 bases, with 12 bases left in between. The CDR3 bases are TGCAGTGCCCCCGACAGTAACAATCAGCCCCAGCATTTT. It specifies CSAPDSNNQPQHF.

This clonotype was seen a few times. The rearrangement uses TRBV24-1 and TRBJ2-2; D not resolved. The V end was cut by 7 bases, the J end by 4 bases, with 6 bases between. CDR3 length: 12 residues. CDR1 is KGHDR, CDR2 SFDVKD, per germline. CDR3 in DNA: TGTGCCACCAGCGTATCCACCGGGGAGCTGTTTTTT. This sequence encodes CATSVSTGELFF.

This clonotype was picked up a small number of times. The chain couples TRBV12-3 or TRBV12-4 to TRBJ2-1, with a possible D match to TRBD2 (5 bases). V dropped 4 bases and J dropped 4 bases, with 11 bases sitting between them. The CDR3 is 14 residues long. CDR3 sequence reads: CASSYPADYNEQFF. The CDR3 DNA reads as TGTGCCAGCAGTTATCCAGCGGATTACAATGAGCAGTTCTTC.

Many counts were recorded for this clonotype. This chain links TRBV2 with TRBJ2-4; D uncertain. V lost 11 bases to trimming and J lost 5 bases, with 7 bases between them. Germline V CDR1 and CDR2: SNHLY, FYNNEI. This CDR3 has 10 amino acids. The CDR3: CAGGENIQYF. As DNA, the CDR3 is TGTGCCGGCGGAGAAAACATTCAGTACTTC.

This clonotype was observed a few times. V and J are TRBV5-1 and TRBJ2-7; no clear D gene. From germline, CDR1 is SGHRS and CDR2 YFSETQ. This CDR3 is built from 14 residues. The V end lost 0 bases, the J end lost 3 bases, and 10 bases lay between the germline ends. This CDR3 is CASSLGGVGYEQYV. The CDR3 DNA follows: TGCGCCAGCAGCTTGGGAGGTGTTGGCTACGAGCAGTACGTC.

This clonotype occurred a few times. The V gene is TRBV5-1, the J gene TRBJ2-3, with 10 positions matching TRBD1. Germline assignment: CDR1 SGHRS and CDR2 YFSETQ. J was trimmed by 4 bases and V by 0 bases; bases with no gene match: 2. The CDR3 is 15 residues long. CDR3 residues: CASSLDGQGADTQYF. For the CDR3, the DNA is TGCGCCAGCAGCTTGGATGGACAGGGGGCAGATACGCAGTATTTT.

This clonotype occurred many times. The rearrangement joins TRBV2 to TRBJ1-6; D call uncertain. The CDR3 is 14 amino acids. Trimming shortened V by 2 bases and J by 7 bases, and 9 bases separated the two germline ends. Germline CDR1 is SNHLY and CDR2 is FYNNEI. As DNA, the CDR3 is TGTGCCAGCAGTGAACTGGGAGGGAATTCACCCCTCCACTTT. Translation gives CASSELGGNSPLHF. Together with reference TRBV2 and TRBJ1-6, the CDR3 gives the full variable domain: EPEVTQTPSHQVTQMGQEVILRCVPISNHLYFYWYRQILGQKVEFLVSFYNNEISEKSEIFDDQFSVERPDGSNFTLKIRSTKLEDSAMYFCASSELGGNSPLHFGNGTRLTVT.

This clonotype was seen ten or more times. The gene calls are TRBV7-9 and TRBJ2-7; D unresolved. The germline V gene has CDR1 SEHNR and CDR2 FQNEAQ (reference sequence). Trimming shortened V by 5 bases and J by 4 bases, and 9 bases separated the two germline ends. The CDR3 length is 12 residues. The chain's CDR3 is CASSEQKYEQYF. Here the CDR3 DNA reads TGTGCCAGCAGCGAGCAGAAATACGAGCAGTACTTC.

This clonotype was recorded a few times. The rearrangement uses TRBV7-9 and TRBJ2-3, with 12 bases lining up with TRBD1. The germline V gene has CDR1 SEHNR and CDR2 FQNEAQ (reference sequence). CDR3 size: 17 residues. Trimming at V came to 7 bases and at J to 5 bases, leaving 13 bases not matched to a gene. CDR3 coding DNA: TGTGCCAGCACCCTGGACGGGACAGGGGGCTGGGGAGATACGCAGTATTTT. Encoded protein: CASTLDGTGGWGDTQYF.

The V call is TRBV5-1, the J call TRBJ1-5; unclear D gene. V shed 4 bases and J shed 4 bases, with 9 bases lying between them. This CDR3 has 13 amino acids. Per the germline V gene, CDR1 is SGHRS and CDR2 is YFSETQ. The CDR3 protein is CASSPFPNQPQHF. The CDR3 DNA is TGCGCCAGCAGCCCATTCCCAAATCAGCCCCAGCATTTT. The whole variable domain, filled in from reference TRBV5-1 and TRBJ1-5, reads KAGVTQTPRYLIKTRGQQVTLSCSPISGHRSVSWYQQTPGQGLQFLFEYFSETQRNKGNFPGRFSGRQFSNSRSEMNVSTLELGDSALYLCASSPFPNQPQHFGDGTRLSIL.

The V and J genes are TRBV3-1 and TRBJ2-1, with 11 bases fitting TRBD2. V dropped 3 bases and J dropped 3; count of bases not matched to a gene: 4. Germline CDR1 is LGHDT and CDR2 is YNNKEL (reference sequence). CDR3 length equals 16 residues. Here the CDR3 reads CASSHELAGDYNEQFF. CDR3 sequence (DNA): TGTGCCAGCAGCCATGAACTAGCGGGGGACTACAATGAGCAGTTCTTC.

This clonotype was counted ten times or more. This rearrangement joins TRBV6-6 to TRBJ1-5; no clear D gene. Germline V gene sequence: CDR1 MNHNY, CDR2 SVGAGI (reference sequence). CDR3 length: 13 residues. The V end lost 6 bases, the J end lost 6 bases, and 12 bases lay between the germline ends. For the CDR3, the DNA is TGTGCCAGCAGAGACCGGTGGGGTCAGCCCCAGCATTTT. It specifies CASRDRWGQPQHF.

This clonotype was counted ten times or more. V is TRBV12-3 or TRBV12-4 and J is TRBJ1-1; D ambiguous. This CDR3 has 12 amino acids. Trimming stripped 8 bases from V and 8 bases from J, with 15 bases between. CDR3 coding DNA: TGTGCCAGCCACCCCGGTTTTAGGGAAGCTTTCTTT. It codes for CASHPGFREAFF.

The rearrangement uses TRBV7-9 and TRBJ1-3, with a weak D call TRBD1 (6 bases). Germline assignment: CDR1 SEHNR and CDR2 FQNEAQ (reference sequence). Trimming took off 3 bases at V and 0 bases at J, with 12 bases between the two ends. The CDR3 loop spans 16 amino acids. CDR3 in amino acids: CASSFQGGISGNTIYF. As DNA, the CDR3 is TGTGCCAGCAGCTTCCAAGGGGGAATCTCTGGAAACACCATATATTTT.

The chain links TRBV3-1 to TRBJ2-2; D is unresolved. This CDR3 spans 14 amino acids. In germline, CDR1 is LGHDT, CDR2 YNNKEL (reference sequence). The V and J ends lost 0 bases and 4 bases respectively, with 6 bases between them. CDR3 DNA sequence: TGTGCCAGCAGCCAAGAGTCCGGCACCGGGGAGCTGTTTTTT. It encodes CASSQESGTGELFF.